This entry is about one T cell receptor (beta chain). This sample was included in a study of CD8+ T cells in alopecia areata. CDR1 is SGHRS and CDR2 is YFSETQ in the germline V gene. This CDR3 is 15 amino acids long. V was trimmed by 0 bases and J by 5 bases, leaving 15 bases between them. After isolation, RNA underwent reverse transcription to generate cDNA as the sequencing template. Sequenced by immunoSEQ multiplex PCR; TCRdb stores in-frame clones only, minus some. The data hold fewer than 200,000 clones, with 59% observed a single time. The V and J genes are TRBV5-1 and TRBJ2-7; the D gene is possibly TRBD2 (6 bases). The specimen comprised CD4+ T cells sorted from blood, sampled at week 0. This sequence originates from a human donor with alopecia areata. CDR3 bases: TGCGCCAGCAGCTTGGCCTGGAGGGGTCTCGACGAGCAGTACTTC. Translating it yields CASSLAWRGLDEQYF. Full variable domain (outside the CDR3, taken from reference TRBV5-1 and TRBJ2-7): KAGVTQTPRYLIKTRGQQVTLSCSPISGHRSVSWYQQTPGQGLQFLFEYFSETQRNKGNFPGRFSGRQFSNSRSEMNVSTLELGDSALYLCASSLAWRGLDEQYFGPGTRLTVT.